This TCR beta chain was sequenced in a study of cytomegalovirus exposure and HLA in healthy donors. General observations from the study: TCR beta sequences reportedly predicted the HLA-A and HLA-B alleles of most subjects accurately.

As to this clone: Its target is unknown.

The germline V gene encodes CDR1 SGHAT and CDR2 FQNNGV. The CDR3 has 15 residues. Between the trimmed V and J ends, which lost 1 base and 7 bases, there was a span of 14 bases. It was with 60 Vbeta and 13 Jbeta primers that the PCR ran. Clones were read by immunoSEQ multiplex PCR, and TCRdb kept only the in-frame ones, dropping some. The sample shows approximately 130,000 clones, roughly three fifths of them seen only once. The clonotype comes from a woman aged 35 to 49 in good health and CMV-seronegative. The specimen was PBMCs. The chain joins TRBV11-2 to TRBJ1-5, with D hard to call. CDR3 in DNA: TGTGCCAGCAGCTTAGCGACAAGTCGGGAACAGCCCCAGCATTTT. It translates to CASSLATSREQPQHF.